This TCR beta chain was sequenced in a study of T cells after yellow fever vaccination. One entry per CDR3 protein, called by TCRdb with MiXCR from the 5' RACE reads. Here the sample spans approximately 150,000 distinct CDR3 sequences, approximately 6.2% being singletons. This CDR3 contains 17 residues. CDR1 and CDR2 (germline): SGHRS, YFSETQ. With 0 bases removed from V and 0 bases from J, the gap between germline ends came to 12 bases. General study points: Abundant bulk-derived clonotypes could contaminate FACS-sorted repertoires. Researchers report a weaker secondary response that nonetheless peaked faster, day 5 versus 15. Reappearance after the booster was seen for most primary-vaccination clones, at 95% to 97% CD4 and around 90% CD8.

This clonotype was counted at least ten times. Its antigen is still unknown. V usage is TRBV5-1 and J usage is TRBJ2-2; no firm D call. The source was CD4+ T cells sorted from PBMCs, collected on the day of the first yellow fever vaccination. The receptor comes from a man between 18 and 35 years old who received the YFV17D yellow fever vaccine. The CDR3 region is CASSLAAWATNTGELFF. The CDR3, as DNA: TGCGCCAGCAGCTTGGCCGCATGGGCGACGAACACCGGGGAGCTGTTTTTT.